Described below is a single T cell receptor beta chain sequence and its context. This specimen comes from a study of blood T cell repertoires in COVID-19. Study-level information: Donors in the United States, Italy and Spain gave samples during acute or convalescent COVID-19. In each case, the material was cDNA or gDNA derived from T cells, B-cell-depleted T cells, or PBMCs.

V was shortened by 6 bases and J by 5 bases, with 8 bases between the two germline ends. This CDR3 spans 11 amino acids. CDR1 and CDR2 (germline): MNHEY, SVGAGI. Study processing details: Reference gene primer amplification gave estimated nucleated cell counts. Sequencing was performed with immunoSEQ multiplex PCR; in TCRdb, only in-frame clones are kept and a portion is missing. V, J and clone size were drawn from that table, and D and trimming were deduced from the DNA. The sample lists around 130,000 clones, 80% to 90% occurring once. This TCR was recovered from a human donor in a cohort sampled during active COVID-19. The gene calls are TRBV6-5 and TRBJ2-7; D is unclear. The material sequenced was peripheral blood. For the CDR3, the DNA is TGTGCCAGCAGACAGTTGGACGAGCAGTACTTC. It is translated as CASRQLDEQYF.